Detailed here is one T cell receptor beta chain. This specimen comes from a study of cytomegalovirus exposure and HLA in healthy donors. This CDR3 contains 15 residues. V gave up 5 bases and J gave up 14 bases; unmatched junction bases: 13. In germline, CDR1 is SGHVS, CDR2 FQNEAQ. A multiplex PCR was run with 60 Vbeta primers and 13 Jbeta primers. TCRdb's copy holds only in-frame clones and misses some; the assay was immunoSEQ multiplex PCR. Among 200,000 to 250,000 clones listed, roughly four fifths were seen once. All donors participated as healthy donors of bone marrow. This sequence originates from a middle-aged woman in good health and CMV-seronegative. Material for sequencing was PBMCs. The chain employs TRBV7-8 and TRBJ1-6; 9 nucleotides match TRBD1. This chain's CDR3 is CASSPPGQGFRALHF. CDR3 bases: TGTGCCAGCAGCCCCCCGGGACAGGGCTTTAGGGCCCTCCACTTT.